Presented here are 4 T cell receptor beta chains from one specimen sequenced in a study of cytomegalovirus exposure and HLA in healthy donors (TCRdb year 2017). The library came from the immunoSEQ multiplex PCR assay. In TCRdb, the immuneACCESS table is reduced to in-frame sequences with V and J assigned. These tables do not hold every clone; where another copy was compared, an unresolved V gene accounts for under half, and the others remain unexplained. The sample yields about 79,000 clones; 90% to 95% were counted once. Together, the top ten hold about 3.6% of the sample. Material: PBMCs. These receptors originate from a woman aged 25-40 years in good health and CMV-seronegative.

This clone was picked up one time. In DNA form, the CDR3 reads TGTGCCAGCAGCCGACAGGGGCCCCTCCAACTTAATGAAAAACTGTTTTTT. Its protein product is CASSRQGPLQLNEKLFF. The chain has TRBV28 and TRBJ1-4, with 8 bases lining up with TRBD1. Losses at the gene ends were 6 bases for V and 4 bases for J; bases not matched to a gene: 13. Germline lookup yields CDR1 MDHEN and CDR2 SYDVKM. The CDR3 is 17 residues long.

The CDR3 reads CASSPWGGVGNEQFF. The DNA of the CDR3 is TGTGCCAGCAGCCCATGGGGGGGGGTAGGCAATGAGCAGTTCTTC. The V and J genes are TRBV7-2 and TRBJ2-1, with 7 bases matching TRBD2. This CDR3 has 15 residues. Unmatched junction bases numbered 10, after V lost 5 bases and J lost 6 bases. Germline V gene data show CDR1 as SGHTA and CDR2 as FQGNSA.

V and J are TRBV11-2 and TRBJ2-7; D uncertain. This CDR3 spans 13 amino acids. The V gene's germline CDR1 is SGHAT and CDR2 FQNNGV. Trimming removed 1 base from V and 5 bases from J, with 9 bases in between. CDR3 amino acids: CASSLGRLDEQYF. As DNA, the CDR3 is TGTGCCAGCAGCTTAGGGCGGTTGGACGAGCAGTACTTC.

The chain recombines TRBV27 with TRBJ1-4; 8 bases are a match to TRBD1. CDR3 length equals 14 residues. Germline CDR1 reads MNHEY; CDR2 reads SMNVEV (reference sequence). V gave up 2 bases and J gave up 11 bases; unmatched junction bases: 7. CDR3 coding DNA: TGTGCCAGCAGTTTACAGGGGGCGGGATGGAAACTGTTTTTT. It yields the protein CASSLQGAGWKLFF. The whole variable domain, filled in from reference TRBV27 and TRBJ1-4, reads EAQVTQNPRYLITVTGKKLTVTCSQNMNHEYMSWYRQDPGLGLRQIYYSMNVEVTDKGDVPEGYKVSRKEKRNFPLILESPSPNQTSLYFCASSLQGAGWKLFFGSGTQLSVL.